The 32 T cell receptor beta chains in this list originate from one sample, sequenced in a study of T cell responses to AZD1222 COVID-19 vaccine. The table came from immunoSEQ multiplex PCR; TCRdb's copy has only in-frame clones and leaves some out. The data hold about 100,000 clones, with about 87% observed a single time. This sample comprised peripheral blood, obtained on day 0 of AZD1222 vaccination. Receptor source: an adult in good health.

This chain uses TRBV2 with TRBJ1-2; the match to TRBD1 covers 10 bases. Germline CDR1 reads SNHLY; CDR2 reads FYNNEI. The junction had 5 bases not matched to a gene; V was cut back by 6 bases and J by 4 bases. This CDR3 has 14 residues. The CDR3 spells CASRGTGVPYGYTF. Written as DNA, the CDR3 is TGTGCCAGCAGGGGGACAGGGGTTCCCTATGGCTACACCTTC.

V usage is TRBV6-6 and J usage is TRBJ1-6, with TRBD1 matching 7 bases. The CDR3 covers 15 residues. Losses at the gene ends were 7 bases for V and 11 bases for J; bases not matched to a gene: 14. Germline V lookup: CDR1 MNHNY, CDR2 SVGAGI (reference sequence). Written as DNA, the CDR3 is TGTGCCAGCACGGATACAGGGGCAGGGAATCCACCCCTCCACTTT. Translating gives CASTDTGAGNPPLHF.

The rearrangement joins TRBV6-6 to TRBJ1-5; D is undetermined. The germline V gene has CDR1 MNHNY and CDR2 SVGAGI (reference sequence). This CDR3 is 12 amino acids long. As DNA, the CDR3 is TGTGCATCGGATACCCCTCTTCAGCCCCAGCATTTT. Translating it yields CASDTPLQPQHF.

V gene TRBV7-9 combines with J gene TRBJ1-4; D is possibly TRBD1 (6 bases). CDR3 length: 14 amino acids. V was trimmed by 3 bases and J by 7 bases, leaving 12 bases between them. Germline values: CDR1 SEHNR, CDR2 FQNEAQ (reference sequence). DNA for the CDR3: TGTGCCAGCAGCTTGCAGGGGTTTAGTGAAAAACTGTTTTTT. It yields the protein CASSLQGFSEKLFF.

The chain uses TRBV6-5 and TRBJ2-1, with D possibly being TRBD2 (5 bases). Per germline, CDR1 MNHEY and CDR2 SVGAGI. The length of the CDR3 is 15 residues. V was pared by 6 bases and J by 4 bases, with 16 bases between. The CDR3 DNA is TGTGCCAGCAGCCTCTCGCGGGTCCATTACAATGAGCAGTTCTTC. Amino acids: CASSLSRVHYNEQFF.

V and J are TRBV5-1 and TRBJ1-5; weak D call: TRBD1 (5 bases). V lost 4 bases and J 3 bases, leaving 11 bases between the germline ends. This CDR3 contains 14 residues. Germline lookup yields CDR1 SGHRS and CDR2 YFSETQ. The CDR3 here is CASSPGQINQPQHF. The CDR3 nucleotides read TGCGCCAGCAGCCCGGGGCAAATCAATCAGCCCCAGCATTTT.

The chain combines TRBV30 with TRBJ1-3; D is undetermined. V was clipped by 4 bases and J by 0 bases, with 25 bases between them. Per the germline V gene, CDR1 is GTSNPN and CDR2 is SVGIG (reference sequence). The CDR3 totals 19 residues. The CDR3 nucleotides are TGTGCCTGGATGGGCGGGGTGAAGGGAAAAACGAGCTCTGGAAACACCATATATTTT. Protein product: CAWMGGVKGKTSSGNTIYF.

This clone was seen only a few times. V usage is TRBV7-2 and J usage is TRBJ2-7; no firm D call. The germline CDR1 and CDR2 sequences are SGHTA and FQGNSA. V was trimmed by 5 bases and J by 5 bases, leaving 10 bases between them. This CDR3 comprises 12 residues. The CDR3 protein is CASSKDRNEQYF. CDR3 bases: TGTGCCAGCAGCAAAGATAGGAACGAGCAGTACTTC.

The V gene is TRBV18, the J gene TRBJ2-7; 7 positions match TRBD2. The CDR3 has 15 amino acids. V gave up 3 bases and J gave up 6 bases; unmatched junction bases: 11. Germline assignment: CDR1 KGHSH and CDR2 LQKENI. The CDR3 sequence: CASSPGLGARGEQYF. For the CDR3, the DNA is TGTGCCAGCTCACCCGGACTAGGGGCCCGGGGCGAGCAGTACTTC.

The V call is TRBV19, the J call TRBJ1-5; D perhaps matches TRBD1 (5 bases). V lost 6 bases to trimming and J lost 2 bases, with 11 bases between them. The germline gives CDR1 LNHDA, CDR2 SQIVND (reference sequence). The CDR3 is 14 amino acids. CDR3 protein: CASRGELGNQPQHF. The CDR3 region has the DNA TGTGCCAGTAGGGGGGAGTTAGGCAATCAGCCCCAGCATTTT.

The chain links TRBV6-5 to TRBJ2-7, with TRBD1 identical over 10 bases. Trimming took 2 bases from V and 5 from J; bases not matched to a gene: 6. This CDR3 spans 15 amino acids. Germline CDR1 MNHEY, CDR2 SVGAGI. Here the CDR3 reads CASSYGGTGVDEQYF. The DNA of the CDR3 is TGTGCCAGCAGTTACGGGGGGACAGGGGTGGACGAGCAGTACTTC.

V usage is TRBV19 and J usage is TRBJ2-5; 8 bases align to TRBD1. The CDR3 sequence is 15 residues long. Germline CDR1 is LNHDA and CDR2 is SQIVND (reference sequence). The V gene end was trimmed by 5 bases and the J gene end by 5 bases; junction bases not matched to a gene: 10. CDR3 in amino acids: CASSPRTGSVETQYF. The CDR3 coding sequence is TGTGCCAGTAGTCCCCGGACAGGGTCGGTTGAGACCCAGTACTTC.

The J gene is TRBJ1-1, the V gene TRBV19; D remains ambiguous. The CDR3 spans 13 residues. Per the germline V gene, CDR1 is LNHDA and CDR2 is SQIVND (reference sequence). V was clipped by 6 bases and J by 8 bases, with 16 bases between them. In DNA, the CDR3 is TGTGCCAGTAGCCCCCCAGGAGTCACCGAAGCTTTCTTT. It encodes CASSPPGVTEAFF.

This chain links TRBV19 with TRBJ2-6; perhaps TRBD1 as D (6 bases). This CDR3 region has 17 residues. The V end lost 6 bases, the J end lost 0 bases, and 15 bases lay between the germline ends. Per germline, CDR1 LNHDA and CDR2 SQIVND (reference sequence). CDR3 bases: TGTGCCAGTAGCCACGGGACAACTAACTCTGGGGCCAACGTCCTGACTTTC. It codes for CASSHGTTNSGANVLTF. The variable domain in full, completed from reference TRBV19 and TRBJ2-6, reads DGGITQSPKYLFRKEGQNVTLSCEQNLNHDAMYWYRQDPGQGLRLIYYSQIVNDFQKGDIAEGYSVSREKKESFPLTVTSAQKNPTAFYLCASSHGTTNSGANVLTFGAGSRLTVL.

The chain uses TRBV15 and TRBJ2-5, with unresolved D. CDR3 length equals 13 residues. The V gene's germline CDR1 is LNHNV and CDR2 YYDKDF (reference sequence). Trimming pared 4 bases from V and 0 bases from J, leaving 6 bases between. The CDR3 is CATSMRYQETQYF. The CDR3 DNA is TGTGCCACCAGCATGAGATACCAAGAGACCCAGTACTTC.

This chain joins TRBV7-6 and TRBJ2-2; D ambiguous. The CDR3 totals 15 residues. CDR1 SGHVS and CDR2 FNYEAQ come from the germline V gene. V was cut by 1 base and J by 1 base, with 7 bases left in between. The CDR3 DNA follows: TGTGCCAGCAGCTTAGGTACACAGAACACCGGGGAGCTGTTTTTT. Translated, it gives CASSLGTQNTGELFF.

The V gene is TRBV11-3, the J gene TRBJ2-3, with a tentative D call TRBD2 (6 bases). The CDR3 has 17 amino acids. With 1 base removed from V and 5 bases from J, the gap between germline ends came to 19 bases. Germline V CDR1 and CDR2: SGHNT, YENEEA. CDR3 nucleotides: TGTGCCAGCAGCTTAGGAGACGGTGCGGGGCATCTAGATACGCAGTATTTT. Encoded protein: CASSLGDGAGHLDTQYF.

The rearrangement joins TRBV19 to TRBJ2-1; D may be TRBD2 (6 bases). Germline V CDR1 and CDR2: LNHDA, SQIVND (reference sequence). V was clipped by 3 bases and J by 1 base, with 10 bases between them. CDR3 length: 15 residues. CDR3 coding DNA: TGTGCCAGTAGTATCCCCGGAGGGTCCTACAATGAGCAGTTCTTC. Its translation: CASSIPGGSYNEQFF.

This clone showed up just a few times. This rearrangement joins TRBV19 to TRBJ1-5, with 9 nucleotides matching TRBD1. CDR1 and CDR2 (germline): LNHDA, SQIVND (reference sequence). Unmatched junction bases numbered 6, after V lost 5 bases and J lost 1 base. The CDR3 consists of 16 residues. CDR3 loop: CASSARQGVSNQPQHF. The CDR3 nucleotides read TGTGCCAGTAGTGCGCGACAGGGGGTAAGCAATCAGCCCCAGCATTTT. Full variable domain (rest looked up from reference TRBV19 and TRBJ1-5): DGGITQSPKYLFRKEGQNVTLSCEQNLNHDAMYWYRQDPGQGLRLIYYSQIVNDFQKGDIAEGYSVSREKKESFPLTVTSAQKNPTAFYLCASSARQGVSNQPQHFGDGTRLSIL.

This clone has only one observation. The chain uses TRBV4-1 and TRBJ1-5; tentative D call: TRBD1 (5 bases). CDR1 MGHRA and CDR2 YSYEKL come from the germline V gene. The CDR3 spans 17 residues. Between the trimmed V and J ends, which lost 1 base and 2 bases, there was a span of 15 bases. DNA of the CDR3: TGCGCCAGCAGCCAAGTCGCAGGGAAGAACGGCAATCAGCCCCAGCATTTT. The encoded protein is CASSQVAGKNGNQPQHF.

DNA for the CDR3: TGTGCCTGGAGTGAACTAGCGGGAGTCCACGAGCAGTACTTC. It specifies CAWSELAGVHEQYF. J is TRBJ2-7 and V is TRBV30, with 11 bases matching TRBD2. The CDR3 totals 14 residues. Germline trimming cut 1 base from V and 5 bases from J; bases unmatched to any gene: 4. The germline V gene encodes CDR1 GTSNPN and CDR2 SVGIG (reference sequence). The whole variable domain, remainder taken from reference TRBV30 and TRBJ2-7, is SQTIHQWPATLVQPVGSPLSLECTVEGTSNPNLYWYRQAAGRGLQLLFYSVGIGQISSEVPQNLSASRPQDRQFILSSKKLLLSDSGFYLCAWSELAGVHEQYFGPGTRLTVT.

The genes are TRBV15 and TRBJ2-5, with 12 bases that match TRBD2. Germline CDR1 and CDR2: LNHNV and YYDKDF (reference sequence). After removal of 4 bases from V and 3 bases from J, the junction contained 12 bases not matched to a gene. The CDR3 length is 18 residues. The CDR3 loop reads CATSTASGRAPGKETQYF. CDR3 coding DNA: TGTGCCACCAGCACAGCTAGCGGGAGGGCCCCGGGGAAAGAGACCCAGTACTTC.

V is TRBV18 and J is TRBJ2-2; 10 nucleotides line up with TRBD1. Unmatched junction bases numbered 8, after V lost 5 bases and J lost 5 bases. Germline values: CDR1 KGHSH, CDR2 LQKENI. CDR3 size: 16 residues. The CDR3 DNA reads TGTGCCAGCTCAACAAAGACAGGGGGCGAAACCGGGGAGCTGTTTTTT. Amino acid sequence: CASSTKTGGETGELFF.

V gene TRBV6-5 combines with J gene TRBJ2-7; D not resolved. The CDR3 is made up of 13 amino acids. Trimming removed 4 bases from V and 1 base from J, with 8 bases in between. Germline values: CDR1 MNHEY, CDR2 SVGAGI. This CDR3 is CASSFQLSYEQYF. Written as DNA, the CDR3 is TGTGCCAGCAGTTTTCAGTTATCCTACGAGCAGTACTTC.

The chain employs TRBV6-5 and TRBJ1-4; D gene unclear. This CDR3 has 14 amino acids. Trimming pared 2 bases from V and 0 bases from J, leaving 4 bases between. Germline V gives CDR1 MNHEY, CDR2 SVGAGI. The CDR3 DNA reads as TGTGCCAGCAGTTACACGACAACTAATGAAAAACTGTTTTTT. Translating it yields CASSYTTTNEKLFF.

The V and J genes are TRBV4-3 and TRBJ1-6; tentatively, D is TRBD1 (5 bases). V gave up 3 bases and J gave up 4 bases, with 7 bases separating them. CDR1 and CDR2 from the germline V gene are LGHNA and YSLEER. CDR3 size: 14 residues. CDR3 nucleotide sequence: TGCGCCAGCAGCCAGGGGGGTTATAATTCACCCCTCCACTTT. Translation: CASSQGGYNSPLHF.

The V and J genes are TRBV19 and TRBJ2-1; 16 nucleotides line up with TRBD2. With V trimmed by 5 bases and J by 5 bases, 12 bases remained unmatched. The germline V gene encodes CDR1 LNHDA and CDR2 SQIVND (reference sequence). The CDR3 spans 19 residues. CDR3 region: CASSLIGTSGRALNNEQFF. The CDR3, as DNA: TGTGCCAGTAGTTTGATCGGGACTAGCGGGAGGGCCCTAAACAATGAGCAGTTCTTC. Using reference TRBV19 and TRBJ2-1 for the parts outside the CDR3, the full variable domain is DGGITQSPKYLFRKEGQNVTLSCEQNLNHDAMYWYRQDPGQGLRLIYYSQIVNDFQKGDIAEGYSVSREKKESFPLTVTSAQKNPTAFYLCASSLIGTSGRALNNEQFFGPGTRLTVL.

This sequence joins TRBV7-2 and TRBJ1-5; 8 bases fit TRBD1. The ends lost 2 bases at V and 3 bases at J; junction bases unmatched: 6. The CDR3 length is 16 residues. The germline CDR1 and CDR2 sequences are SGHTA and FQGNSA. The CDR3 nucleotides are TGTGCCAGCAGCTTAAACAGGGGGGGAAACAATCAGCCCCAGCATTTT. Its protein product is CASSLNRGGNNQPQHF.

The chain carries TRBV27 and TRBJ1-2; TRBD1 is a possible D gene (6 bases). V was clipped by 2 bases and J by 8 bases, with 18 bases between them. This CDR3 is 15 amino acids long. Germline CDR1 is MNHEY and CDR2 is SMNVEV (reference sequence). Here the CDR3 reads CASSLEGTRGNGYTF. The CDR3 DNA reads TGTGCCAGCAGTTTAGAAGGGACACGGGGAAACGGCTACACCTTC.

The J gene is TRBJ1-1, the V gene TRBV30; D is perhaps TRBD1 (6 bases). V shed 4 bases and J shed 7 bases, with 10 bases lying between them. Looked up from germline, CDR1 is GTSNPN and CDR2 is SVGIG (reference sequence). The CDR3 consists of 11 residues. The CDR3 is CAWNQGFEAFF. The CDR3 region has the DNA TGTGCCTGGAATCAGGGGTTTGAAGCTTTCTTT.

This clone was detected once. The chain uses TRBV28 and TRBJ2-7, with D possibly TRBD2 on 6 matching bases. This CDR3 has 13 residues. The germline V gene encodes CDR1 MDHEN and CDR2 SYDVKM. Between the trimmed V and J ends, which lost 5 bases and 2 bases, there was a span of 10 bases. CDR3 DNA: TGTGCCAGCAGTGCAGGCGGGACCTACGAGCAGTACTTC. Its translation: CASSAGGTYEQYF.

The chain joins TRBV7-2 to TRBJ2-3; tentative D call: TRBD2 (6 bases). V was clipped by 0 bases and J by 3 bases, with 10 bases between them. CDR1 is SGHTA, CDR2 FQGNSA, per germline. This CDR3 region has 15 residues. CDR3 DNA: TGTGCCAGCAGCTTAGCGCCGGGAGCGACAGATACGCAGTATTTT. Its translation is CASSLAPGATDTQYF.